The clone carrying this TCR beta chain was counted only a few times. Its antigen remains unidentified. It was with 60 Vbeta and 13 Jbeta primers that the PCR ran. Method: immunoSEQ multiplex PCR; TCRdb's copy keeps in-frame clones and lacks some. The sample gives about 160,000 clones, 82% of which show up once; more than 8% is in the top ten. These data are taken from a study of cytomegalovirus exposure and HLA in healthy donors. Study background: From HLA-typed donors, an early data release held approximately 85 million unique TCRs.

V shed 7 bases, J shed 4 bases, and the junction held 5 bases outside the gene matches. Germline V lookup: CDR1 MNHNS, CDR2 SASEGT. CDR3 length: 13 amino acids. Study observations and caveats: 16,951 TCR beta sequences were associated with HLA alleles at 0.05 false discovery rate in a later analysis.

The receptor's source is a male donor in good health and CMV-seropositive. The chain is built from TRBV6-1 and TRBJ1-2; 8 nucleotides agree with TRBD1. The sample comprised PBMCs. CDR3 in amino acids: CASTDGQGYGYTF. The CDR3 DNA reads TGTGCCAGCACCGATGGACAGGGCTATGGCTACACCTTC.